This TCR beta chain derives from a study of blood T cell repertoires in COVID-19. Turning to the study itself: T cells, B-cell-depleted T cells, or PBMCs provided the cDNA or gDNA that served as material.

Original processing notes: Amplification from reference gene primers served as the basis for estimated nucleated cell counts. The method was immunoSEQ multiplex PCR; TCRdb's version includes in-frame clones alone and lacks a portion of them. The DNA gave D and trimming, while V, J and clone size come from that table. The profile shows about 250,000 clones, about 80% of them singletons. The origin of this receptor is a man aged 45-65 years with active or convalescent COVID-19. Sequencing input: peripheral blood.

The CDR3 here is CASSRSGQLISSSYEQYF. In DNA form, the CDR3 reads TGTGCCAGCAGCCGCTCGGGACAGCTAATCTCTTCCTCCTACGAGCAGTACTTC. V usage is TRBV5-5 and J usage is TRBJ2-7, with 7 bases fitting TRBD1. The CDR3 is made up of 18 amino acids. V shed 4 bases, J shed 0 bases, and the junction held 16 bases outside the gene matches. Germline V CDR1 and CDR2: SGHKS, YYEKEE (reference sequence).